This T cell receptor (beta chain) originates from a study of T cells in Graves' hyperthyroidism and ophthalmopathy (dated by TCRdb to about 2019). For the wider study: TCR V-J signatures able to tell the groups apart were searched for in a discovery cohort of more than 90 patients, of whom about 40 had Graves' ophthalmopathy and about 60 had stable Graves' hyperthyroidism. Whether ophthalmopathy could be predicted prospectively was tested in an independent validation cohort made up of 18 to 20 hyperthyroidism patients plus 17 patients who later progressed to ophthalmopathy. The 100 discovery patients were divided at random into training and test sets in a 7:3 ratio. In about 6 Graves' hyperthyroidism patients, the study also compared T-cell repertoires from thyroid tissue with T-cell repertoires from blood. Once sampling was done, hyperthyroidism patients were given methimazole at a starting dose of 30 mg daily, whereas ophthalmopathy patients were given high-dose intravenous methylprednisolone. The paper describes TCR Vbeta CDR3 sequencing of roughly 130 peripheral blood samples, made up of fewer than 50 ophthalmopathy patients, approximately 73 hyperthyroidism patients and around 17 progressor patients.

Exclusion was applied to patients with uncontrolled infections, other autoimmune diseases, pregnancy or lactation. Clinical symptoms, serum thyroxine and TRAb, thyroid ultrasound, and orbital computed tomography formed the basis for the diagnoses. Total RNA was extracted with Trizol reagent, and quality was checked on an Agilent 2100 Bioanalyzer. Broader findings and caveats from the paper: During validation, the model predicted progression to ophthalmopathy a median of around six months ahead of onset, with almost 71% sensitivity and roughly 72% specificity. Sample size was not statistically predetermined, and blinding of investigators to group allocation was not performed. Most expanded thyroid clonotypes (frequency above 0.001) were also detected in blood, a finding suggesting that blood repertoires may reflect thyroid immune responses. In cross-validation, a model built on a 13 V-J signature told ophthalmopathy apart from stable hyperthyroidism with about 90% sensitivity and 81% to 82% specificity, and in testing the same model reached 80%/75%.

This clonotype was found many times. Its antigen is currently not known. No base quality information exists; no much larger clone differs at one position. TCR beta CDR3 regions were amplified from RNA transcripts. The TCR CDR3 was subjected to a first round of RT-PCR using the HTBI primer set and the Qiagen OneStep RT-PCR kit. Libraries were constructed in a second round of multiplex PCR, after which size selection and purification were performed. Libraries were sequenced paired-end with 100 bp reads on an Illumina HiSeq2000. From the authors' description of their analysis: SOAPnuke was used to process the raw data, with reads discarded if the reads contained adapters or uncalled bases, had a mean Phred below 15, or lacked an exact constant-primer or identifier match. COPE v1.2.5 was used to merge high-quality paired reads, and clonotypes were defined as unique nucleotide sequences. MiTCR v1.1 was used to align the clonotypes against IMGT TRBV, TRBD and TRBJ reference segments. The analysis was restricted to V-J combinations with a frequency above 0.0001, which together covered about 99% of the repertoires. The TCS score was defined as F50 (clonal expansion) divided by E x V (chaos), with BLOSUM62-based TCRdist calculated between CDR3 peptides within each V-J. Welch's t-statistics and random forest reduced approximately 520 V-J features to 13, which were used in a naive Bayes classifier (R e1071). The Morisita-Horn index was used to measure how similar the thyroid and blood repertoires were. Using fastp at Q25 and MiXCR, TCRdb reprocessed the public reads and kept productive beta chains. For every CDR3 protein sequence, its rows merge into one entry that carries the most common genes and DNA. In this record, the V and J calls reflect TCRdb's handling and not the investigators' own analysis. Counted in this sample were roughly 500,000 distinct CDR3 sequences; roughly 50% of them appeared once. The ten largest clones take up 15% to 20% of the sample.

The CDR3 has 19 amino acids, counting the end cysteine and phenylalanine. The entry retains the CDR3 DNA only, 57 bases that are in frame from base 1. V is trimmed back by 1 base and J by 5 bases, and the junction contains 20 bases that no gene match accounts for. Sequences DFQATT (CDR1) and SNEGSKA (CDR2) are obtained from the germline V gene (reference sequence). The sample comprised peripheral blood or thyroid tissue (not recorded which). This receptor chain uses TRBV20-1 and TRBJ1-1, and TRBD1 aligns with 9 junction nucleotides. The receptor was isolated from an adult woman with Graves' disease, either hyperthyroidism or ophthalmopathy (not recorded which). The sequence in DNA is TGCAGTGCTAGAGTACCATCGGGACAGGGAGCTCTCAAGGGGACTGAAGCTTTCTTT. It specifies CSARVPSGQGALKGTEAFF.